This T cell receptor beta chain was recorded in a study of blood T cell repertoires in COVID-19. Clones were sequenced by immunoSEQ multiplex PCR, and TCRdb holds only the in-frame ones, with some missing. The sample lists 200,000 to 300,000 clones; about 89% were seen once. This TCR was sampled from a woman younger than 45 who had recovered from COVID-19. The sequencing sample was made of PBMCs or T cells enriched from blood (not recorded which).

The CDR3 protein is CASSWDREPYNEQFF. The CDR3 DNA follows: TGTGCCAGTAGCTGGGACAGGGAACCCTACAATGAGCAGTTCTTC. The rearrangement joins TRBV19 to TRBJ2-1; 9 nucleotides align to TRBD1. The CDR3 extends over 15 amino acids. The V gene end was trimmed by 6 bases and the J gene end by 2 bases; junction bases not matched to a gene: 5. Germline CDR1 LNHDA, CDR2 SQIVND (reference sequence).